A few counts support the clone carrying this T cell receptor beta chain. Its antigen is not known. The data were obtained in a study of T-cell memory formation after mild COVID-19. Study observations and caveats: Shrinking CD4+ clones resided mostly in CM and EM, and CD8+ ones in EMRA. Memory from before infection featured some responding clones, which suggests cross-reactive memory joined. Clones that shrank (day 15 to 85) were balanced CD4/CD8, whereas later expanders leaned CD4+.

5'RACE with constant-segment primers built TCRalpha and TCRbeta cDNA libraries with UMIs. TCRdb reanalysed the 5' RACE reads using MiXCR and keeps one entry per CDR3 protein. The table shows about 270,000 distinct CDR3 sequences, with around 16% occurring only once. CDR1 MDHEN and CDR2 SYDVKM come from the germline V gene. The CDR3 covers 11 residues. V lost 6 bases and J 6 bases, leaving 8 bases between the germline ends. The chain recombines TRBV28 with TRBJ1-1, with D hard to call. Sequenced sample: PBMCs or a T cell subset sorted from them (not recorded which). The origin of this receptor is a man in his late teens or twenties who had mild COVID-19 (a few samples of this study predate the infection). Cell type and time point are not known. This chain's CDR3 is CASRRPSEAFF. The CDR3 DNA follows: TGTGCCAGCAGGCGTCCGTCTGAAGCTTTCTTT. The whole variable domain, filled in from reference TRBV28 and TRBJ1-1, reads DVKVTQSSRYLVKRTGEKVFLECVQDMDHENMFWYRQDPGLGLRLIYFSYDVKMKEKGDIPEGYSVSREKKERFSLILESASTNQTSMYLCASRRPSEAFFGQGTRLTVV.